The sample holds many counts of the clone carrying this TCR beta chain. This entry is derived from a study of spatial heterogeneity in lung cancer. TCRdb used MiXCR to reprocess the 5' RACE reads, holding one entry per CDR3 protein. Of tens of thousands of distinct CDR3 sequences listed, just under 7% are singletons. Time point given: sample taken at primary tumor resection. Whole RNA came from tumor, nontumor lung or frozen PBMC and was sequenced without being sorted. V gave up 7 bases and J gave up 2 bases; unmatched junction bases: 16. This CDR3 region has 18 residues. The chain uses TRBV12-3 or TRBV12-4 and TRBJ2-5; 10 bases line up with TRBD2. The source material was PBMCs, sampled at surgery. The sequence derives from a male donor with early-stage non-small cell lung cancer. The CDR3 sequence is CASTPSGGAAGVQETQYF. CDR3 bases: TGTGCCAGCACCCCCAGCGGGGGGGCCGCGGGAGTTCAAGAGACCCAGTACTTC.